The T cell receptor beta chain under discussion was sequenced for a study of blood T cell repertoires in COVID-19. At the level of the study: There were acute and convalescent COVID-19 samples, and they came from the United States, Italy and Spain. PBMCs, B-cell-depleted T cells, or T cells were the source of the cDNA or gDNA that made up the material.

Per the germline V gene, CDR1 is SGHNT and CDR2 is YYREEE (reference sequence). V was pared by 0 bases and J by 8 bases, with 17 bases between. The CDR3 runs 16 residues. Under the authors' procedure: Reference gene primers were amplified, and this amplification served to estimate nucleated cell counts. Only in-frame clones appear in the TCRdb table, and some are missing; sequencing was by immunoSEQ multiplex PCR. V and J calls plus clone size are reproduced from that table; the DNA served to infer D and trimming. The sample yields approximately 77,000 clones, approximately 90% seen once. The sequence derives from a man aged 50-59 years with active COVID-19. What was sequenced was peripheral blood. The chain recombines TRBV5-4 with TRBJ1-4; a weak D match, TRBD1 (5 bases). In DNA, the CDR3 is TGTGCCAGCAGCTTGGCCGGTGCGGGGCGGGAAGAAAAACTGTTTTTT. This gives the protein CASSLAGAGREEKLFF.